Given below is one T cell receptor beta chain in context. This clone appeared a single time. The specificity of this receptor is unknown. No base quality values were provided; no much bigger clone lies one nucleotide off. The CDR3 measures 15 amino acids from cysteine to phenylalanine. Left in the record is the CDR3 DNA by itself, 45 bases read in frame from the first base. The germline V gene specifies SGHAT as CDR1 and FQNNGV as CDR2. Relative to germline, V is 2 bases shorter and J is 0 bases shorter, with 5 bases between their ends. TCRbeta CDR3 regions were amplified from genomic DNA using the immunoSEQ Assay, a bias-controlled multiplex PCR. In the authors' own workflow: The number of nucleated cells in each sample was estimated from the amplification of reference gene primers within the assay. Sequence reads were collapsed and filtered to measure the absolute abundance of every unique TCRbeta CDR3 rearrangement. For each sample, productive Simpson clonality was calculated as the square root of Simpson's diversity index over productive rearrangements. This immuneACCESS table, as held by TCRdb, lists in-frame sequences with V and J called but not all clones. Of the missing ones, under half trace to an unresolved V gene in checked studies; the others have no known cause. V and J calls and clone size come straight from that table; D and trimming were deduced from the DNA. Within this sample are over 75,000 clones, with over 80% of them counted one time only. In total, the top ten clones hold approximately 34% of the sample.

The collaborating institutions used their own protocols to collect whole blood in K2EDTA tubes. For TCRbeta analysis, collaborators shipped samples in one of three forms: frozen whole blood, isolated PBMCs, or DNA extracted from either of those sample types. The data were obtained in a study of blood T cell repertoires in COVID-19 (dated by TCRdb to about 2020). Regarding the study in general: Samples covering the acute and convalescent phases of COVID-19 were provided by collaborators in the United States, Italy and Spain. The prospective study material was composed of cDNA or gDNA derived from T cells, B-cell-depleted T cells, or PBMCs. Deeply sampled blood TCRbeta repertoires from subjects exposed to, actively infected with, or recovered from COVID-19 were included in the dataset. The repertoires were released in a freely available public database intended as a resource for research on the immune response to SARS-CoV-2. The samples were drawn from two sources: the first 160 participants of the ongoing ImmuneRACE study, and over 950 subjects contributed by 6 global collaborators. A de-identified subject ID, COVID-19 status, age in years and sex were almost always included in the sample metadata. Where available, HLA class I and class II types were obtained from metadata supplied by the sample provider rather than from assay-based typing.

Overall study outcomes, separate from this receptor: The quantity of clinical and demographic metadata differed by source and by participant and was supplied without curation.

Material: peripheral blood. This receptor was taken from an elderly woman with active or convalescent COVID-19. Recombination joined TRBV11-2 with TRBJ2-6; matching of 5 bases hints at TRBD2 as the D gene. This receptor has the CDR3 CASSLRGSGANVLTF. The DNA sequence is TGTGCCAGCAGCTTACGGGGCTCTGGGGCCAACGTCCTGACTTTC.